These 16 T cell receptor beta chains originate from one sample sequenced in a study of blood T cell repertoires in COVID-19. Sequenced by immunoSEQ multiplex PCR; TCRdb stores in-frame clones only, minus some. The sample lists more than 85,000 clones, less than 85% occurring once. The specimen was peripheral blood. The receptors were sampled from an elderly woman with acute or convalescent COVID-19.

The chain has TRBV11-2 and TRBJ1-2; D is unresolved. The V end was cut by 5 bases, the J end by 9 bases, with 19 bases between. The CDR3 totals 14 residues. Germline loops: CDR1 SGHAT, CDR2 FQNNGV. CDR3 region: CASSPARQPRSYTF. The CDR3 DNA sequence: TGTGCCAGCAGCCCCGCGAGGCAGCCTCGGAGCTACACCTTC.

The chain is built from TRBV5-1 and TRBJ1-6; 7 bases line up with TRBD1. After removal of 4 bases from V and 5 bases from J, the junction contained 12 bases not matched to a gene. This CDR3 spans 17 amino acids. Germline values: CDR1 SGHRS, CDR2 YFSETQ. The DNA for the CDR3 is TGCGCCAGCAGCGCCCTGGGGAGGACAGGTCATAATTCACCCCTCCACTTT. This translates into CASSALGRTGHNSPLHF.

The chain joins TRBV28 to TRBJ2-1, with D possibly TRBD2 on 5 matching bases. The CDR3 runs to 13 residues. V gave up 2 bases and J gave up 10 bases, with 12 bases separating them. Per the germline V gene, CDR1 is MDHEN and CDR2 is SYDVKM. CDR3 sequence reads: CASSLVASREQFF. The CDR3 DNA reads TGTGCCAGCAGTTTAGTGGCTAGCCGGGAGCAGTTCTTC.

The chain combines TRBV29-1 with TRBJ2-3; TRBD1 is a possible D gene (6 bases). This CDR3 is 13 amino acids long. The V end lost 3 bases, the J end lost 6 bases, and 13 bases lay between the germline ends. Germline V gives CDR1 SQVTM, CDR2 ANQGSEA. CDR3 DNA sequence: TGCAGCGTTGAGGCAGGGGCGGTGGATACGCAGTATTTT. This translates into CSVEAGAVDTQYF.

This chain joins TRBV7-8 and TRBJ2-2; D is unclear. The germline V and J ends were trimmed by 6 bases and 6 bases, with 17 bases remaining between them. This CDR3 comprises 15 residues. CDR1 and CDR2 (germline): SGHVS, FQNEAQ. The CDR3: CASRALGFGPGELFF. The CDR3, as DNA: TGTGCCAGCAGGGCTTTGGGCTTTGGGCCCGGGGAGCTGTTTTTT.

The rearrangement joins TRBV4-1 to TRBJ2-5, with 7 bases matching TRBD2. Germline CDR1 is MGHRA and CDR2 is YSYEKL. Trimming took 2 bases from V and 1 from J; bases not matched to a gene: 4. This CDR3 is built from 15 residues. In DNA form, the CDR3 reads TGCGCCAGCAGCCAACCGCGGGGGATCCAAGAGACCCAGTACTTC. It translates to CASSQPRGIQETQYF.

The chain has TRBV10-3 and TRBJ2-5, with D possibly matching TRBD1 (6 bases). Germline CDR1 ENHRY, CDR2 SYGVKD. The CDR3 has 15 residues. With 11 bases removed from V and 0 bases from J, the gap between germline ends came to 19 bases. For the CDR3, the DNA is TGTGCCGTAAGTCGGGACATATCGTACCAAGAGACCCAGTACTTC. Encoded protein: CAVSRDISYQETQYF.

CDR3 DNA sequence: TGTGCCAGCAGTAAGGGACTAGCGGGAGTAGCAGATACGCAGTATTTT. Its translation: CASSKGLAGVADTQYF. The chain employs TRBV6-2 or TRBV6-3 and TRBJ2-3, with 14 bases that match TRBD2. The CDR3 is 16 amino acids. V gave up 5 bases and J gave up 4 bases; unmatched junction bases: 5. Germline CDR1 MNHEY, CDR2 SVGEGT.

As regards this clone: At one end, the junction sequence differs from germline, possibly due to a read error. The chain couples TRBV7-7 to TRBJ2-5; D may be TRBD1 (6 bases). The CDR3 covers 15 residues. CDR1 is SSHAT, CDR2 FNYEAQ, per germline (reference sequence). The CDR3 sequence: CASSLIGDMFEDQYF. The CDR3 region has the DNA TGTGCTAGCAGCTTAATTGGGGACATGTTCGAGGACCAGTACTTC.

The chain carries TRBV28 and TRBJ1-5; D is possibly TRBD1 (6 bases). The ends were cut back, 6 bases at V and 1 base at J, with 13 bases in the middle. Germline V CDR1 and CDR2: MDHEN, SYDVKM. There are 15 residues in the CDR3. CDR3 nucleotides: TGTGCCAGCAGGGGCGAGGGGGGGAGCAATCAGCCCCAGCATTTT. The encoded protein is CASRGEGGSNQPQHF.

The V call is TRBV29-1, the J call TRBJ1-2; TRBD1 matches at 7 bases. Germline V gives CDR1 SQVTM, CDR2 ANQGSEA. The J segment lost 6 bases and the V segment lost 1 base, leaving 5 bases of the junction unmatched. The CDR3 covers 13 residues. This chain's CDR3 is CSVEGQGRDGYTF. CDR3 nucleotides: TGCAGCGTTGAAGGACAGGGAAGGGATGGCTACACCTTC.

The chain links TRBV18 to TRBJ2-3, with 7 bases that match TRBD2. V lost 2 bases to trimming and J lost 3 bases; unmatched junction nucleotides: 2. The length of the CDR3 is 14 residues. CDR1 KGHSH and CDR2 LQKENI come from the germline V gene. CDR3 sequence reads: CASSPTSVTDTQYF. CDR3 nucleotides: TGTGCCAGCTCACCAACTAGCGTAACAGATACGCAGTATTTT.

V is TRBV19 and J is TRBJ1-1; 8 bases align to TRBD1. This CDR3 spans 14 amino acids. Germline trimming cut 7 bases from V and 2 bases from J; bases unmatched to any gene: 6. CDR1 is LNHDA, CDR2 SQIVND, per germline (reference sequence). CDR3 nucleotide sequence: TGTGCCAGTATTTTAGACAGGGGTAACACTGAAGCTTTCTTT. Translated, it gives CASILDRGNTEAFF.

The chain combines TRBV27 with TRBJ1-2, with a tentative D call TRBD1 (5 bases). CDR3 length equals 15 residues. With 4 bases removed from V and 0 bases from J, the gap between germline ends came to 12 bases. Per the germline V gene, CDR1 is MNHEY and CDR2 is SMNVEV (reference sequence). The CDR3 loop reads CASSWGGDPNYGYTF. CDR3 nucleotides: TGTGCCAGCAGTTGGGGGGGGGACCCTAACTATGGCTACACCTTC.

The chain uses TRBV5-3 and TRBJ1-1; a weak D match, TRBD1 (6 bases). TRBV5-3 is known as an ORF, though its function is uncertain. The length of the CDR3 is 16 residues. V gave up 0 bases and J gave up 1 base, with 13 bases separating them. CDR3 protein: CARSLARQASNTEAFF. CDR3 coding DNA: TGTGCCAGAAGCTTGGCCCGACAGGCATCGAACACTGAAGCTTTCTTT.

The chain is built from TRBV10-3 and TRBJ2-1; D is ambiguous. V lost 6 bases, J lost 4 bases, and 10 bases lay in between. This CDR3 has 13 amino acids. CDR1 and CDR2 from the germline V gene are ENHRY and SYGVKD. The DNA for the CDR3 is TGTGCCATCAGCGCGCTCTCGTACAATGAGCAGTTCTTC. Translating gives CAISALSYNEQFF.